This T cell receptor (beta chain) appears in the sequencing data of a study of T cell responses to AZD1222 COVID-19 vaccine. Some clones are missing from TCRdb's copy, which holds only in-frame ones; the method was immunoSEQ multiplex PCR. The top ten clones hold about 7.5% of a sample with more than 100,000 clones, about 90% of them seen once. The TCR was taken from an adult who received the AZD1222 COVID-19 vaccine. Material: peripheral blood, obtained 28 days after the second AZD1222 dose.

CDR3 residues: CATSGALPGQGIYTF. CDR3 coding DNA: TGTGCCACCAGCGGCGCCCTCCCGGGACAGGGGATCTACACCTTC. The chain couples TRBV15 to TRBJ1-2; 10 positions agree with TRBD1. CDR1 and CDR2 from the germline V gene are LNHNV and YYDKDF (reference sequence). This CDR3 contains 15 residues. J lost 10 bases, V lost 5 bases, and 13 bases had no gene match.